The clone carrying this T cell receptor (beta chain) was detected only a few times. The target antigen is unknown. Expressed TCRB transcripts got sequenced, as all isolated RNA was reverse transcribed. Sequencing was performed with immunoSEQ multiplex PCR; in TCRdb, only in-frame clones are kept and a portion is missing. This table has 500,000 to 650,000 clones, under 15% appearing once. The sample belongs to a study of beta chain features in type 1 diabetes. Trimming removed 5 bases from V and 3 bases from J, with 10 bases in between. Germline V gives CDR1 SGHAT, CDR2 FQNNGV. The CDR3 consists of 13 residues. Overall study findings and caveats: All four CD4+ subsets from Type 1 diabetes patients carried moderately but significantly shorter TCRB CDR3s.

The chain is built from TRBV11-2 and TRBJ1-1, with a tentative D call TRBD1 (6 bases). The sequenced material came from naive CD4+ T cells from blood. The clonotype comes from a man in his thirties or forties with type 1 diabetes. CDR3 region: CASSIHRDTEAFF. DNA of the CDR3: TGTGCCAGCAGCATACACAGGGACACTGAAGCTTTCTTT.